This paragraph covers one T cell receptor beta chain sequence. Antigen unknown. Assay used: immunoSEQ multiplex PCR; TCRdb lists only in-frame clones, some missing. The repertoire holds about 600,000 clones, roughly 97% seen once, with less than 0.065% in the top ten. This sample is drawn from a study of shared clonotypes between healthy human individuals. The V gene's germline CDR1 is MDHEN and CDR2 SYDVKM. There are 16 residues in the CDR3. Germline trimming cut 3 bases from V and 4 bases from J; bases unmatched to any gene: 7. Whole-study results and caveats: Sampling included only blood; tissue repertoires likely differ.

Specimen: naive CD4+ T cells sorted from blood. Indicated subset: CD45RA+ positively selected. This clonotype originated in a woman in her twenties or thirties in good health. The chain links TRBV28 to TRBJ2-1; TRBD2 agrees at 9 bases. CDR3 protein: CASSFLPGLAYNEQFF. CDR3 coding DNA: TGTGCCAGCAGTTTCCTTCCGGGACTAGCTTACAATGAGCAGTTCTTC.